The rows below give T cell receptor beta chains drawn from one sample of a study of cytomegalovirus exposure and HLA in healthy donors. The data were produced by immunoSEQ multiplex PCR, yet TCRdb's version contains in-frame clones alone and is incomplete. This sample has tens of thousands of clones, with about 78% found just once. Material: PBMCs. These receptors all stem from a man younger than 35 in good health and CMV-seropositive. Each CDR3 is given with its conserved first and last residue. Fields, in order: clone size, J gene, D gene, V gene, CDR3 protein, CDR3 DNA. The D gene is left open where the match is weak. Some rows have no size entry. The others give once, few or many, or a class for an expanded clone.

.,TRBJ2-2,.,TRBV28,CASSYTGELFF,TGTGCCAGCAGCTACACCGGGGAGCTGTTTTTT
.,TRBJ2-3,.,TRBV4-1,CASSQGTGSDTQYF,TGCGCCAGCAGCCAAGGAACAGGGTCAGATACGCAGTATTTT
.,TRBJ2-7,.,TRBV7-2,CASSLLGLSTREQYF,TGTGCCAGCAGCTTATTGGGACTTTCCACACGGGAGCAGTACTTC
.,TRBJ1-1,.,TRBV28,CASAEQDHTEAFF,TGTGCCAGCGCTGAACAGGACCACACTGAAGCTTTCTTT
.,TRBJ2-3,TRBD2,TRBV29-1,CSVLLRLAGGFSTDTQYF,TGCAGCGTCCTACTGAGACTAGCGGGAGGGTTTAGCACAGATACGCAGTATTTT
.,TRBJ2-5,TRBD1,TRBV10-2,CASSRGPQETQYF,TGCGCCAGCAGCAGGGGGCCCCAAGAGACCCAGTACTTC
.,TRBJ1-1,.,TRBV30,CAWSVLRNGRVNTEAFF,TGTGCCTGGAGTGTACTTCGCAATGGGCGGGTGAACACTGAAGCTTTCTTT
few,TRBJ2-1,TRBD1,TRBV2,CAAPQSRDRGGNEQFF,TGTGCCGCACCCCAGTCCAGGGACAGGGGGGGGAATGAGCAGTTCTTC
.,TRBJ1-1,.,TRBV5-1,CASSLAPTGAEAFF,TGCGCCAGCAGCTTGGCCCCTACAGGAGCTGAAGCTTTCTTT
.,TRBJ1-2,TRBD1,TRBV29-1,CSVRGLLGYTF,TGCAGCGTGAGGGGGCTTCTAGGCTACACCTTC
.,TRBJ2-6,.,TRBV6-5,CASSSTGTGANVLTF,TGTGCCAGCAGCAGTACAGGGACTGGGGCCAACGTCCTGACTTTC
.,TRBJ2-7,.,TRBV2,CASNVQGYEQYF,TGTGCCAGCAATGTGCAGGGCTACGAGCAGTACTTC
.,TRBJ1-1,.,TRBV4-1,CASSQVQGLNTEAFF,TGCGCCAGCAGCCAAGTTCAGGGCCTGAACACTGAAGCTTTCTTT
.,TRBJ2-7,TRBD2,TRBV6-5,CASSYSTSGSSYEQYF,TGTGCCAGCAGTTACTCGACTAGCGGGAGCTCCTACGAGCAGTACTTC
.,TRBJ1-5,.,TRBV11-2,CASSLYRNQPQHF,TGTGCCAGCAGCTTATATAGAAATCAGCCCCAGCATTTT
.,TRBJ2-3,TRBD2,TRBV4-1,CASKNVGTSGTDTQYF,TGCGCCAGCAAGAACGTCGGGACTAGCGGCACAGATACGCAGTATTTT
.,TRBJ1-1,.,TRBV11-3,CASSLRGGDTEAFF,TGTGCCAGCAGCTTAAGGGGAGGAGATACTGAAGCTTTCTTT
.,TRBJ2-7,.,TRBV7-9,CASSFRDSLYEQYF,TGTGCCAGCAGCTTCCGGGACTCGCTCTACGAGCAGTACTTC
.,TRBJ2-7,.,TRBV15,CATSRDRTTGYEQYF,TGTGCCACCAGCAGAGATCGAACCACAGGGTACGAGCAGTACTTC
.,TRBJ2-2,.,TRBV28,CASRQWGGSGELFF,TGTGCCAGCAGGCAGTGGGGCGGATCCGGGGAGCTGTTTTTT
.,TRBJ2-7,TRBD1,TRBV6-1,CASSPTRQGNEQYF,TGTGCCAGCAGTCCCACTAGACAGGGCAACGAGCAGTACTTC
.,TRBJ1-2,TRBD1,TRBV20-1,CSANTGDGYTF,TGCAGTGCTAATACAGGGGATGGCTACACCTTC
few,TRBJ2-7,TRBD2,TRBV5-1,CASSLGRTSSYEQYF,TGCGCCAGCAGCTTGGGACGGACTAGCTCCTACGAGCAGTACTTC
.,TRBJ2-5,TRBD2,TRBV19,CASRIAGTETQYF,TGTGCCAGTAGGATAGCGGGAACCGAGACCCAGTACTTC
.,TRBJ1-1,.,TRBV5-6,CASSLGGQNTEAFF,TGTGCCAGCAGCTTGGGGGGCCAGAACACTGAAGCTTTCTTT
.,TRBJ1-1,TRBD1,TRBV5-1,CASSQQGSNTEAFF,TGCGCCAGCAGCCAACAGGGGTCGAACACTGAAGCTTTCTTT
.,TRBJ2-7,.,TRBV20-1,CSVHRSYEQYF,TGCAGTGTTCACAGGTCCTACGAGCAGTACTTC
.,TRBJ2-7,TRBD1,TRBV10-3,CAIRRDSYEQYF,TGTGCCATCAGAAGGGACAGCTACGAGCAGTACTTC
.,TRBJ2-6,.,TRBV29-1,CSVVNINKSGANVLTF,TGCAGCGTTGTTAACATAAATAAATCTGGGGCCAACGTCCTGACTTTC
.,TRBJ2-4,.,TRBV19,CASAYLAKNIQYF,TGTGCCAGTGCGTATCTAGCCAAAAACATTCAGTACTTC
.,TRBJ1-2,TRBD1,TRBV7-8,CASSFSGQGRGYTF,TGTGCCAGCAGCTTTTCGGGACAGGGAAGAGGCTACACCTTC
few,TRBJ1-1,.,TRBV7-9,CASSQGTTDLLNTEAFF,TGTGCCAGCAGTCAAGGGACAACCGATCTCCTGAACACTGAAGCTTTCTTT